A single sample is the source of the 11 T cell receptor beta chains below, sequenced in a study of T cell changes during pregnancy in multiple sclerosis. Libraries were prepared by immunoSEQ multiplex PCR; TCRdb keeps only in-frame clonotypes and omits some of them. The table records roughly 69,000 clones, under 95% of them present only once. The material sequenced was peripheral blood, taken in the third trimester of pregnancy. The receptors here all came from a female donor with multiple sclerosis, enrolled in a pregnancy study.

This chain uses TRBV27 with TRBJ2-7, with D possibly being TRBD2 (5 bases). V gave up 3 bases and J gave up 0 bases, with 12 bases separating them. The CDR3 has 15 amino acids. CDR1 MNHEY and CDR2 SMNVEV come from the germline V gene (reference sequence). CDR3 coding DNA: TGTGCCAGCAGTTTGATCGGAAGCGGCTCCTACGAGCAGTACTTC. This sequence encodes CASSLIGSGSYEQYF.

The chain joins TRBV6-6 to TRBJ2-2; TRBD2 might be the D (6 bases). The CDR3 is made up of 14 amino acids. Trimming stripped 6 bases from V and 7 bases from J, with 15 bases between. From germline, CDR1 is MNHNY and CDR2 SVGAGI (reference sequence). CDR3 DNA: TGTGCCAGCAGCCCGGCCAGGAGGGGCGGGGAGCTGTTTTTT. Protein sequence: CASSPARRGGELFF.

CDR3 sequence reads: CASSQTGYNEQFF. The CDR3 region has the DNA TGCGCCAGCAGCCAAACAGGGTACAATGAGCAGTTCTTC. The chain combines TRBV4-3 with TRBJ2-1; maybe TRBD1 (6 bases). V lost 2 bases and J 4 bases, leaving 6 bases between the germline ends. Germline-derived CDR1 and CDR2 are LGHNA and YSLEER. There are 13 residues in the CDR3.

The V gene is TRBV2, the J gene TRBJ1-2; 8 bases match TRBD1. Germline values: CDR1 SNHLY, CDR2 FYNNEI. This CDR3 comprises 17 residues. Trimming removed 6 bases from V and 2 bases from J; junction bases left unmatched: 14. CDR3 coding DNA: TGTGCCAGCAGGCAAACACGACCCGGGACAGGAAACTATGGCTACACCTTC. Its translation is CASRQTRPGTGNYGYTF.

This chain joins TRBV30 and TRBJ1-1, with unresolved D. The germline gives CDR1 GTSNPN, CDR2 SVGIG (reference sequence). The CDR3 has 11 residues. Trimming removed 0 bases from V and 8 bases from J, with 7 bases in between. The CDR3 nucleotides read TGTGCCTGGAGTGTCCTGTCGGAAGCTTTCTTT. As protein: CAWSVLSEAFF.

The V call is TRBV11-2, the J call TRBJ2-7; D might be TRBD2 (6 bases). Trimming shortened V by 5 bases and J by 6 bases, and 17 bases separated the two germline ends. From germline, CDR1 is SGHAT and CDR2 FQNNGV. CDR3 size: 14 residues. CDR3 in DNA: TGTGCCAGCAGCCCTCACCCCCAGGGAGGCGAGCAGTACTTC. The encoded protein is CASSPHPQGGEQYF.

CDR3 nucleotides: TGTGCCAGCATCCAAGAACCAAGCACCAATCAAGAGACCCAGTACTTC. It translates to CASIQEPSTNQETQYF. The rearrangement joins TRBV27 to TRBJ2-5; D not certain. The germline V and J ends were trimmed by 7 bases and 2 bases, with 20 bases remaining between them. Germline CDR1 MNHEY, CDR2 SMNVEV (reference sequence). The CDR3 length is 16 residues.

V gene TRBV7-8 combines with J gene TRBJ2-2; tentative D call: TRBD2 (7 bases). The CDR3 runs to 16 residues. Germline V gene data show CDR1 as SGHVS and CDR2 as FQNEAQ. The V and J ends lost 8 bases and 5 bases respectively, with 21 bases between them. The CDR3 sequence: CASGPGGRTPTGELFF. The CDR3 nucleotides read TGTGCCAGCGGCCCCGGGGGGCGGACACCGACCGGGGAGCTGTTTTTT.

The chain combines TRBV5-1 with TRBJ2-1; possibly TRBD2 for D (7 bases). The germline CDR1 and CDR2 sequences are SGHRS and YFSETQ. CDR3 length: 14 residues. V lost 7 bases and J lost 8, with 19 bases in between. CDR3 in amino acids: CASVLAGAGDEQFF. The CDR3 bases are TGCGCCAGCGTTCTGGCAGGGGCGGGAGATGAGCAGTTCTTC.

The genes are TRBV5-1 and TRBJ1-5, with unresolved D. CDR1 and CDR2 from the germline V gene are SGHRS and YFSETQ. V shed 0 bases and J shed 4 bases, with 8 bases lying between them. This CDR3 contains 14 residues. The DNA for the CDR3 is TGCGCCAGCAGCTTGGGGGCAGCTAATCAGCCCCAGCATTTT. It yields the protein CASSLGAANQPQHF.

This clone has a single count. The rearrangement uses TRBV30 and TRBJ1-1; a possible D gene is TRBD1 (5 bases). Germline-derived CDR1 and CDR2 are GTSNPN and SVGIG (reference sequence). Trimming pared 1 base from V and 6 bases from J, leaving 9 bases between. This CDR3 is built from 12 residues. The CDR3 bases are TGTGCCTGGAGTGGATGGGGCGCTGAAGCTTTCTTT. Its translation is CAWSGWGAEAFF. Filled out from reference TRBV30 and TRBJ1-1, the complete variable domain reads SQTIHQWPATLVQPVGSPLSLECTVEGTSNPNLYWYRQAAGRGLQLLFYSVGIGQISSEVPQNLSASRPQDRQFILSSKKLLLSDSGFYLCAWSGWGAEAFFGQGTRLTVV.